These T cell receptor beta chains were read from a single sample in a study of control samples from healthy donors and cancer patients. Profiled with immunoSEQ multiplex PCR; TCRdb holds only in-frame clones, not every one. This sample has roughly 120,000 clones; around 89% occur once, and the top ten carry around 2.5%. The sample taken for sequencing was blood. The origin of the receptors is a woman between 70 and 85 years old in good health. Each CDR3 is given with its conserved first and last residue. A D gene is named only where the DNA matches it firmly. A row's size may be missing; if present it is once, few, many or a size class.

clone size: .
J gene: TRBJ1-5
D gene: .
V gene: TRBV5-1
CDR3 protein: CASSLDQGGNQPQHF
CDR3 DNA: TGCGCCAGCAGCTTGGACCAGGGTGGGAATCAGCCCCAGCATTTT

clone size: few
J gene: TRBJ2-1
D gene: .
V gene: TRBV6-4
CDR3 protein: CASSGGTTRWNEQFF
CDR3 DNA: TGTGCCAGCAGTGGGGGTACTACTAGATGGAATGAGCAGTTCTTC

clone size: .
J gene: TRBJ1-3
D gene: .
V gene: TRBV5-1
CDR3 protein: CASSPEAGNTIYF
CDR3 DNA: TGCGCCAGCAGCCCGGAGGCTGGAAACACCATATATTTT

clone size: .
J gene: TRBJ2-7
D gene: .
V gene: TRBV18
CDR3 protein: CASSPNPGTDYEQYF
CDR3 DNA: TGTGCCAGCTCACCAAACCCAGGAACGGACTACGAGCAGTACTTC

clone size: .
J gene: TRBJ2-7
D gene: .
V gene: TRBV3-1/TRBV3-2
CDR3 protein: CASSQEGTYEQYF
CDR3 DNA: TGTGCCAGCAGCCAAGAAGGAACCTACGAGCAGTACTTC

clone size: .
J gene: TRBJ1-1
D gene: .
V gene: TRBV7-2
CDR3 protein: CASSPGDGRNTEAFF
CDR3 DNA: TGTGCCAGCAGCCCGGGGGACGGGAGGAACACTGAAGCTTTCTTT

clone size: once
J gene: TRBJ2-2
D gene: TRBD1
V gene: TRBV2
CDR3 protein: CASSERGQDHTGELFF
CDR3 DNA: TGTGCCAGCAGTGAGAGGGGACAGGACCACACCGGGGAGCTGTTTTTT

clone size: once
J gene: TRBJ2-5
D gene: .
V gene: TRBV7-9
CDR3 protein: CASSLVREETQYF
CDR3 DNA: TGTGCCAGCAGCTTAGTCAGGGAGGAGACCCAGTACTTC

clone size: .
J gene: TRBJ2-1
D gene: .
V gene: TRBV20-1
CDR3 protein: CSASLAGEGPYNEQFF
CDR3 DNA: TGCAGTGCTAGTCTCGCAGGGGAGGGTCCCTACAATGAGCAGTTCTTC

clone size: .
J gene: TRBJ2-7
D gene: TRBD1
V gene: TRBV11-1
CDR3 protein: CASSPRTGAYEQYF
CDR3 DNA: TGTGCCAGCAGCCCGAGGACAGGAGCCTACGAGCAGTACTTC

clone size: .
J gene: TRBJ1-6
D gene: .
V gene: TRBV11-2
CDR3 protein: CASSLDWSASPLHF
CDR3 DNA: TGTGCCAGCAGCTTAGATTGGTCGGCTTCACCCCTCCACTTT

clone size: once
J gene: TRBJ2-7
D gene: .
V gene: TRBV7-2
CDR3 protein: CASSLDAGEQYF
CDR3 DNA: TGTGCCAGCAGCTTAGACGCCGGGGAGCAGTACTTC